This TCR beta chain emerged from a study of blood T cell repertoires in COVID-19. Sequencing used immunoSEQ multiplex PCR; TCRdb keeps in-frame clones, though not all of them. The sample contains roughly 250,000 clones, about 76% of which appear only once. The CDR3 is made up of 15 amino acids. The germline V gene has CDR1 LGHNT and CDR2 FRNRAP. The trim removed 3 bases at V and 8 bases at J, leaving 11 bases unmatched. The receptor was derived from a woman aged 60 to 75 with active or convalescent COVID-19. The sequencing sample was made of peripheral blood. The V call is TRBV12-5, the J call TRBJ1-2; TRBD1 matches 8 bases. The CDR3 sequence is CASGFFRGPLFGYTF. CDR3 in DNA: TGTGCTAGTGGTTTTTTCAGGGGGCCATTATTCGGCTACACCTTC. The full variable domain, its missing parts supplied by reference TRBV12-5 and TRBJ1-2, is DARVTQTPRHKVTEMGQEVTMRCQPILGHNTVFWYRQTMMQGLELLAYFRNRAPLDDSGMPKDRFSAEMPDATLATLKIQPSEPRDSAVYFCASGFFRGPLFGYTFGSGTRLTVV.